Listed below are T cell receptor beta chains from one sample, sequenced in a study of blood T cell repertoires in COVID-19. The assay was immunoSEQ multiplex PCR, and TCRdb's table has in-frame clones only and misses some. The sample has 300,000 to 350,000 clones; 90% are singletons. The sample taken for sequencing was PBMCs or T cells enriched from blood (not recorded which). These receptors were obtained from a woman between 18 and 30 years old with acute COVID-19. CDR3s include the opening cysteine and the closing phenylalanine or tryptophan. A D gene is named only where the DNA matches it firmly. Clone size is stated in some rows and not others, as once, few, many or a class when expanded.

>TRBJ1-2|TRBV28|.|TRBD1|14
CASSPLYRGYGYTF
TGTGCCAGCAGTCCCCTTTACAGGGGATATGGCTACACCTTC
>TRBJ2-2|TRBV6-4|.|.|15
CASSDSSQGTGELFF
TGTGCCAGCAGTGACTCTTCTCAGGGTACCGGGGAGCTGTTTTTT
>TRBJ2-1|TRBV28|.|.|15
CASSPMTGTYNEQFF
TGTGCCAGCAGTCCTATGACGGGGACTTACAATGAGCAGTTCTTC
>TRBJ2-5|TRBV19|.|TRBD1|14
CASSRTGWQETQYF
TGTGCCAGTAGTAGGACAGGGTGGCAAGAGACCCAGTACTTC
>TRBJ1-5|TRBV28|.|.|14
CASNLPRRGQPQHF
TGTGCCAGCAACCTTCCAAGAAGGGGTCAGCCCCAGCATTTT
>TRBJ1-1|TRBV7-2|.|.|13
CASSSQNRREAFF
TGTGCCAGCAGCTCCCAGAACCGCAGAGAAGCTTTCTTT
>TRBJ1-1|TRBV6-5|.|TRBD1|15
CASSPQGAQDTEAFF
TGTGCCAGCAGCCCACAGGGGGCGCAGGACACTGAAGCTTTCTTT
>TRBJ2-3|TRBV7-9|.|TRBD2|15
CAGGGLAGGTDTQYF
TGTGCCGGAGGGGGACTAGCGGGAGGCACAGATACGCAGTATTTT
>TRBJ1-6|TRBV7-9|.|TRBD1|15
CASSLHDRGPAPLHF
TGTGCCAGCAGCTTGCATGACAGGGGGCCGGCACCCCTCCACTTT
>TRBJ1-5|TRBV7-2|.|.|14
CASSLEVGRGPQHF
TGTGCCAGCAGCTTAGAGGTGGGGAGGGGGCCCCAGCATTTT
>TRBJ1-5|TRBV19|.|.|18
CASSIFGGFDNMGQPQHF
TGTGCCAGTAGTATATTCGGGGGATTTGATAATATGGGTCAGCCCCAGCATTTT
>TRBJ1-1|TRBV18|few|.|14
CASSGTPPNTEAFF
TGTGCCAGCTCCGGGACACCCCCGAACACTGAAGCTTTCTTT
>TRBJ2-3|TRBV11-1|.|.|12
CASSFGAGTQYF
TGTGCCAGCAGCTTTGGAGCCGGTACGCAGTATTTT
>TRBJ2-1|TRBV7-9|once|.|15
CASSSGLGAYNEQFF
TGTGCCAGCAGCTCGGGACTGGGAGCCTACAATGAGCAGTTCTTC
>TRBJ1-1|TRBV5-8|.|.|14
CASSPWTANTEAFF
TGTGCCAGCAGCCCATGGACAGCAAACACTGAAGCTTTCTTT
>TRBJ2-7|TRBV11-2|.|.|13
CASSGQGTYEQYF
TGTGCCAGCTCAGGGCAGGGGACCTACGAGCAGTACTTC
>TRBJ1-1|TRBV2|.|TRBD1|13
CASSETGRTEAFF
TGTGCCAGCAGTGAGACAGGGAGGACTGAAGCTTTCTTT
>TRBJ2-5|TRBV19|.|.|14
CASSIGGYQETQYF
TGTGCCAGTAGTATAGGAGGGTACCAAGAGACCCAGTACTTC
>TRBJ1-3|TRBV6-5|.|.|13
CASTGGSGNTIYF
TGTGCCAGCACCGGCGGCTCTGGAAACACCATATATTTT
>TRBJ1-1|TRBV10-3|once|TRBD1|14
CAIAGTGMNTEAFF
TGTGCCATCGCCGGGACAGGCATGAACACTGAAGCTTTCTTT
>TRBJ1-6|TRBV30|.|.|13
CAWSVDRTSPLHF
TGTGCCTGGAGTGTAGACAGGACTTCACCCCTCCACTTT
>TRBJ1-1|TRBV2|.|.|13
CASRTVMNTEAFF
TGTGCCTCTAGGACAGTTATGAACACTGAAGCTTTCTTT
>TRBJ2-3|TRBV29-1|.|.|12
CSVTSDTDTQYF
TGCAGCGTCACAAGCGACACAGATACGCAGTATTTT
>TRBJ2-2|TRBV24-1|.|TRBD2|15
CATSVSGGNTGELFF
TGTGCCACCAGTGTTAGCGGGGGGAACACCGGGGAGCTGTTTTTT
>TRBJ1-5|TRBV7-2|.|.|16
CASSFATNPAGQPQHF
TGTGCCAGCAGCTTTGCAACGAACCCGGCGGGTCAGCCCCAGCATTTT
>TRBJ1-1|TRBV3-1/TRBV3-2|.|TRBD1|16
CASSLRDSYPNTEAFF
TGTGCCAGCAGCCTTCGGGACAGTTACCCGAACACTGAAGCTTTCTTT
>TRBJ2-1|TRBV5-1|.|TRBD2|17
CASSFRPGTSGYNEQFF
TGCGCCAGCAGCTTCCGGCCCGGGACTAGCGGATACAATGAGCAGTTCTTC
>TRBJ2-7|TRBV27|.|TRBD2|14
CASSYRTSAYEQYF
TGTGCCAGCAGTTACCGGACTAGCGCCTACGAGCAGTACTTC
>TRBJ1-1|TRBV28|.|.|13
CASSLGRNTEAFF
TGTGCCAGCAGTTTAGGGCGGAACACTGAAGCTTTCTTT
>TRBJ1-1|TRBV29-1|.|.|12
CSAHQRGTEAFF
TGCAGCGCTCACCAAAGGGGCACTGAAGCTTTCTTT
>TRBJ2-5|TRBV27|once|.|13
CASSFRGPETQYF
TGTGCCAGCAGTTTCAGGGGACCCGAGACCCAGTACTTC
>TRBJ2-5|TRBV19|.|TRBD2|12
CASSNQRGTQYF
TGTGCCAGTAGCAACCAGCGGGGGACCCAGTACTTC
>TRBJ2-6|TRBV19|.|.|17
CASRGDTTFSGANVLTF
TGTGCCAGTAGGGGGGACACGACGTTCTCTGGGGCCAACGTCCTGACTTTC
>TRBJ2-7|TRBV14|.|.|12
CASSQVAYEQYF
TGTGCCAGCAGCCAAGTCGCCTACGAGCAGTACTTC
>TRBJ2-3|TRBV5-1|.|.|14
CASSLDTSTDTQYF
TGCGCCAGCAGCTTGGATACTAGCACAGATACGCAGTATTTT
>TRBJ2-1|TRBV11-2|few|TRBD2|15
CASSSPRGLAGKYVF
TGTGCCAGCAGCTCACCTAGGGGACTAGCGGGAAAGTACGTCTTC
>TRBJ1-1|TRBV11-3|.|.|13
CASSLHRRAEAFF
TGTGCCAGCAGCTTACATCGACGGGCTGAAGCTTTCTTT
>TRBJ2-2|TRBV2|.|TRBD2|13
CATRDGGSGELFF
TGTGCCACCAGGGACGGGGGGTCCGGGGAGCTGTTTTTT
>TRBJ2-2|TRBV6-5|.|.|15
CASSFYGGGPGELFF
TGTGCCAGCAGTTTTTATGGCGGGGGCCCCGGGGAGCTGTTTTTT
>TRBJ1-1|TRBV11-3|few|.|16
CASSHGPRESDTEAFF
TGTGCCAGCAGCCACGGACCCAGGGAATCGGACACTGAAGCTTTCTTT
>TRBJ2-7|TRBV14|.|.|14
CASSQGRGPYEQYF
TGTGCCAGCAGCCAAGGAAGGGGTCCCTACGAGCAGTACTTC
>TRBJ2-1|TRBV2|.|TRBD2|14
CASNPTSLYNEQFF
TGTGCCAGCAATCCGACTAGCCTCTACAATGAGCAGTTCTTC
>TRBJ1-6|TRBV9|.|TRBD1|14
CASSPETGSSPLHF
TGTGCCAGCAGCCCCGAGACAGGGAGTTCACCCCTCCACTTT
>TRBJ2-1|TRBV10-3|.|.|14
CAILRTGSYNEQFF
TGTGCCATCCTCCGGACTGGTTCCTACAATGAGCAGTTCTTC
>TRBJ2-1|TRBV11-3|.|TRBD2|15
CASSLGLAKDNEQFF
TGTGCCAGCAGCTTAGGACTAGCCAAAGACAATGAGCAGTTCTTC
>TRBJ2-1|TRBV25-1|.|.|12
CASSEFANEQFF
TGTGCCAGCAGTGAATTCGCGAATGAGCAGTTCTTC
>TRBJ2-7|TRBV7-2|.|.|15
CASSFRMDRTYEQYF
TGTGCCAGCAGCTTCCGGATGGACAGAACCTACGAGCAGTACTTC
>TRBJ1-6|TRBV9|.|TRBD1|14
CASSAATGGSPLHF
TGTGCCAGCAGCGCCGCGACAGGGGGTTCACCCCTCCACTTT
>TRBJ1-3|TRBV5-6|.|TRBD1|15
CASSLAGGSGNTIYF
TGTGCCAGCAGCTTGGCAGGGGGCTCTGGAAACACCATATATTTT
>TRBJ2-7|TRBV7-9|.|TRBD1|16
CASSRRDRGEPYEQYF
TGTGCCAGCAGCAGAAGAGACAGGGGGGAGCCCTACGAGCAGTACTTC